The 26 T cell receptor beta chains below were found in one sample sequenced in a study of T cells after yellow fever vaccination. TCRdb independently ran MiXCR on the 5' RACE reads; one entry per CDR3 protein. The table includes about 630,000 distinct CDR3 sequences, roughly an eighth detected once. The material sequenced was PBMCs, taken on the day of the yellow fever booster vaccination. These receptors originate from a man younger than 45 who received the YFV17D yellow fever vaccine.

The sample holds a few counts of this clonotype. The chain is built from TRBV20-1 and TRBJ2-1, with D possibly TRBD2 on 5 matching bases. Looked up from germline, CDR1 is DFQATT and CDR2 is SNEGSKA (reference sequence). The CDR3 runs to 16 residues. Trimming shortened V by 0 bases and J by 0 bases, and 12 bases separated the two germline ends. Here the CDR3 DNA reads TGCAGTGCTAGAGATCGTATGAGCGGCTCCTACAATGAGCAGTTCTTC. Protein: CSARDRMSGSYNEQFF.

V and J are TRBV20-1 and TRBJ2-5; TRBD1 matches 9 bases. CDR3 length: 17 residues. Germline V gene lookup returns CDR1 DFQATT and CDR2 SNEGSKA (reference sequence). V dropped 6 bases and J dropped 4; count of bases not matched to a gene: 18. Written as DNA, the CDR3 is TGCAGTGCCGCCATCCACCGGGACAGGGACGTTAGAGAGACCCAGTACTTC. As protein: CSAAIHRDRDVRETQYF.

The V call is TRBV24-1, the J call TRBJ2-2; 8 bases fit TRBD2. Per germline, CDR1 KGHDR and CDR2 SFDVKD. The CDR3 sequence is 13 residues long. Trimming took 4 bases from V and 6 from J; bases not matched to a gene: 0. The CDR3 is CATSDGGAGELFF. CDR3 in DNA: TGTGCCACCAGTGACGGGGGGGCCGGGGAGCTGTTTTTT.

This clonotype came up a few times. V gene TRBV28 combines with J gene TRBJ2-3; TRBD1 matches at 7 bases. Germline assignment: CDR1 MDHEN and CDR2 SYDVKM. The CDR3 is 14 amino acids. Trimming at V came to 5 bases and at J to 11 bases, leaving 13 bases not matched to a gene. CDR3 DNA: TGTGCCAGCAGTACCGGGACAGCTCCCTCAAAGCAGTATTTT. It codes for CASSTGTAPSKQYF.

This sequence joins TRBV7-7 and TRBJ2-2, with 7 bases matching TRBD1. This CDR3 is built from 16 residues. Germline lookup yields CDR1 SSHAT and CDR2 FNYEAQ (reference sequence). V was pared by 5 bases and J by 3 bases, with 9 bases of the junction left unmatched. As DNA, the CDR3 is TGTGCCAGCAGCGTGTCGACAGGGTGGGACACCGGGGAGCTGTTTTTT. Protein sequence: CASSVSTGWDTGELFF.

CDR3 region: CASSFVSFGFGELFF. For the CDR3, the DNA is TGTGCCAGCAGTTTTGTTAGCTTCGGCTTCGGGGAGCTGTTTTTT. The chain employs TRBV12-3 or TRBV12-4 and TRBJ2-2; D is unresolved. The CDR3 has 15 amino acids. With 3 bases removed from V and 7 bases from J, the gap between germline ends came to 15 bases.

This clonotype was seen many times. The V and J genes are TRBV7-2 and TRBJ2-1, with D unresolved. This CDR3 has 14 amino acids. Looked up from germline, CDR1 is SGHTA and CDR2 is FQGNSA. The V and J ends lost 3 bases and 5 bases respectively, with 11 bases between them. The CDR3 coding sequence is TGTGCCAGCAGCTTCTACTCGATCCACAATGAGCAGTTCTTC. It codes for CASSFYSIHNEQFF.

The CDR3 DNA follows: TGTGCCAGCAGCCCCCCTCTCGGTCAGGGAAACTCCTACGAGCAGTACTTC. This sequence encodes CASSPPLGQGNSYEQYF. The chain recombines TRBV7-8 with TRBJ2-7; possibly TRBD1 for D (5 bases). In germline, CDR1 is SGHVS, CDR2 FQNEAQ. The CDR3 spans 17 residues. Trimming left V 5 bases short and J 0 bases short, with 20 bases between.

J is TRBJ2-7 and V is TRBV9, with 7 bases identical to TRBD1. Per the germline V gene, CDR1 is SGDLS and CDR2 is YYNGEE. This CDR3 is built from 12 residues. The V and J ends lost 0 bases and 7 bases, in that order; junction bases with no gene match: 1. The CDR3 nucleotides read TGTGCCAGCAGCGTAGGACAGGGAGAGCAGTACTTC. Translated: CASSVGQGEQYF. The whole variable domain, remainder taken from reference TRBV9 and TRBJ2-7, is DSGVTQTPKHLITATGQRVTLRCSPRSGDLSVYWYQQSLDQGLQFLIQYYNGEERAKGNILERFSAQQFPDLHSELNLSSLELGDSALYFCASSVGQGEQYFGPGTRLTVT.

This clonotype was observed a handful of times. The chain combines TRBV20-1 with TRBJ2-1; no clear D gene. The germline gives CDR1 DFQATT, CDR2 SNEGSKA (reference sequence). The CDR3 covers 10 residues. Trimming left V 4 bases short and J 7 bases short, with 5 bases between. The CDR3 nucleotides read TGCAGTGCTAAGTGGAATGAGCAGTTCTTC. Translated: CSAKWNEQFF.

Here the CDR3 reads CASSFWRTTLGPTDEQYF. DNA for the CDR3: TGTGCCAGCAGTTTTTGGCGGACGACTCTCGGACCTACGGACGAGCAGTACTTC. The chain recombines TRBV28 with TRBJ2-7; D gene uncertain. V was pared by 3 bases and J by 5 bases, with 26 bases between. CDR3 length: 18 residues. Germline V gives CDR1 MDHEN, CDR2 SYDVKM.

CDR3 protein: CASSYSGTGPYNEQFF. CDR3 bases: TGTGCCAGCAGTTATTCAGGGACAGGGCCTTACAATGAGCAGTTCTTC. The chain carries TRBV12-3 or TRBV12-4 and TRBJ2-1; TRBD1 aligns across 9 bases. There are 16 residues in the CDR3. V was clipped by 4 bases and J by 4 bases; unmatched bases: 8.

This clonotype turned up a few times. The J gene is TRBJ1-5, the V gene TRBV23-1; 9 positions agree with TRBD1. TRBV23-1 is flagged as an ORF with uncertain function. The CDR3 has 20 amino acids. The junction had 18 bases not matched to a gene; V was cut back by 6 bases and J by 0 bases. CDR3 sequence: CASRPPSGGQGVYSNQPQHF. The CDR3 DNA is TGCGCCAGCAGGCCCCCCTCCGGGGGACAGGGCGTCTATAGCAATCAGCCCCAGCATTTT.

This chain uses TRBV7-2 with TRBJ2-1; D is undetermined. This CDR3 contains 16 residues. Trimming pared 2 bases from V and 0 bases from J, leaving 11 bases between. Germline V gene data show CDR1 as SGHTA and CDR2 as FQGNSA. The CDR3 DNA reads as TGTGCCAGCAGCTTACCTCACTCAAGCTCCTACAATGAGCAGTTCTTC. Translating gives CASSLPHSSSYNEQFF.

This clonotype was seen more than once but under ten times. J is TRBJ2-5 and V is TRBV2; tentative D call: TRBD2 (6 bases). Germline V gene lookup returns CDR1 SNHLY and CDR2 FYNNEI. The germline V and J ends were trimmed by 8 bases and 1 base, with 11 bases remaining between them. CDR3 length: 13 residues. The CDR3 DNA reads TGTGCCAGCGGCGTCGGGAGCCAAGAGACCCAGTACTTC. It translates to CASGVGSQETQYF. The full variable domain, completed using reference TRBV2 and TRBJ2-5, is EPEVTQTPSHQVTQMGQEVILRCVPISNHLYFYWYRQILGQKVEFLVSFYNNEISEKSEIFDDQFSVERPDGSNFTLKIRSTKLEDSAMYFCASGVGSQETQYFGPGTRLLVL.

V gene TRBV20-1 combines with J gene TRBJ2-7, with D unclear. The V end was cut by 2 bases, the J end by 1 base, with 9 bases between. Germline loops: CDR1 DFQATT, CDR2 SNEGSKA (reference sequence). This CDR3 is 13 amino acids long. CDR3 in amino acids: CSARLEPSYEQYF. CDR3 sequence (DNA): TGCAGTGCTAGACTAGAGCCGTCCTACGAGCAGTACTTC.

The rearrangement joins TRBV6-5 to TRBJ2-2; 8 bases agree with TRBD2. Germline assignment: CDR1 MNHEY and CDR2 SVGAGI. V was clipped by 4 bases and J by 4 bases; unmatched bases: 8. The CDR3 contains 16 residues. CDR3 sequence reads: CASSLSGRIGTGELFF. The CDR3 DNA reads TGTGCCAGCAGTTTAAGCGGGAGAATCGGCACCGGGGAGCTGTTTTTT.

Ten or more counts support this clonotype. This chain joins TRBV18 and TRBJ2-3, with D possibly TRBD2 on 5 matching bases. The germline V and J ends were trimmed by 6 bases and 2 bases, with 18 bases remaining between them. The CDR3 totals 16 residues. CDR1 and CDR2 from the germline V gene are KGHSH and LQKENI. CDR3 sequence reads: CASSLSVNPSTDTQYF. DNA for the CDR3: TGTGCCAGCTCCCTTAGCGTCAACCCCTCCACAGATACGCAGTATTTT.

Only a few counts were recorded for this clonotype. This rearrangement joins TRBV20-1 to TRBJ2-3; D unclear. Germline-derived CDR1 and CDR2 are DFQATT and SNEGSKA (reference sequence). This CDR3 contains 15 residues. V was cut by 3 bases and J by 0 bases, with 13 bases left in between. CDR3 sequence (DNA): TGCAGTGCTAGTTGGCTTTTCCTTAGCACAGATACGCAGTATTTT. The encoded protein is CSASWLFLSTDTQYF.

This clonotype was observed a few times. CDR3 sequence reads: CASSRRADPLEKLFF. DNA for the CDR3: TGCGCCAGCAGCCGCCGGGCAGACCCTCTTGAAAAACTGTTTTTT. The chain has TRBV5-1 and TRBJ1-4; D is uncertain. V dropped 4 bases and J dropped 7 bases, with 17 bases sitting between them. The CDR3 covers 15 residues. The germline V gene encodes CDR1 SGHRS and CDR2 YFSETQ.

This clonotype was counted between two and nine times. The V call is TRBV10-3, the J call TRBJ2-3, with D possibly being TRBD1 (9 bases). Trimming took 11 bases from V and 2 from J, leaving 17 bases between them. CDR1 ENHRY and CDR2 SYGVKD come from the germline V gene. The CDR3 totals 14 residues. The CDR3 is CAAGGQGSTDTQYF. The CDR3 DNA reads as TGTGCCGCGGGGGGACAGGGTTCCACAGATACGCAGTATTTT.

The chain links TRBV12-3 or TRBV12-4 to TRBJ2-2, with D tentatively TRBD1 (5 bases). Trimming removed 6 bases from V and 1 base from J, with 6 bases in between. CDR3 length equals 13 residues. The CDR3 loop is CASRGLNTGELFF. The CDR3 DNA reads TGTGCCAGCAGGGGGCTGAACACCGGGGAGCTGTTTTTT.

This clonotype was detected only a few times. The chain employs TRBV18 and TRBJ2-6; D call uncertain. The CDR3 extends over 15 amino acids. Trimming cost V 4 bases and J 1 base, with 8 bases left between them. CDR1 and CDR2 (germline): KGHSH, LQKENI. For the CDR3, the DNA is TGTGCCAGCTCACGGATCGTGTCTGGGGCCAACGTCCTGACTTTC. Its protein product is CASSRIVSGANVLTF.

This sequence joins TRBV20-1 and TRBJ2-7; no firm D call. With 6 bases removed from V and 3 bases from J, the gap between germline ends came to 18 bases. The CDR3 extends over 14 amino acids. CDR1 and CDR2 from the germline V gene are DFQATT and SNEGSKA (reference sequence). Here the CDR3 DNA reads TGCAGTGCAAGTGGTCTCGATATTGACTACGAGCAGTACTTC. As protein: CSASGLDIDYEQYF.

The chain is built from TRBV7-2 and TRBJ2-1; D is unresolved. CDR3 length: 14 residues. V was trimmed by 9 bases and J by 4 bases, leaving 16 bases between them. The germline CDR1 and CDR2 sequences are SGHTA and FQGNSA. CDR3 residues: CASNKPSSYNEQFF. The CDR3 bases are TGTGCCAGTAATAAGCCATCCTCTTACAATGAGCAGTTCTTC. Supplemented by reference TRBV7-2 and TRBJ2-1, the full variable domain reads GAGVSQSPSNKVTEKGKDVELRCDPISGHTALYWYRQSLGQGLEFLIYFQGNSAPDKSGLPSDRFSAERTGGSVSTLTIQRTQQEDSAVYLCASNKPSSYNEQFFGPGTRLTVL.

The CDR3 nucleotides are TGTGCCAGCTCACCCACAGGGTATGGGCAGTTCTTC. Amino acids: CASSPTGYGQFF. The genes are TRBV18 and TRBJ2-1, with D tentatively TRBD1 (6 bases). The CDR3 runs 12 residues. V was shortened by 3 bases and J by 12 bases, with 12 bases between the two germline ends. The germline V gene has CDR1 KGHSH and CDR2 LQKENI.